These 2 T cell receptor beta chains were sequenced from one sample in a study of T cell changes during pregnancy in multiple sclerosis (dated by TCRdb to the late 2010s). The library relied on the immunoSEQ multiplex PCR assay. In TCRdb, the immuneACCESS table is reduced to in-frame sequences with V and J assigned. These tables do not hold every clone; where another copy was compared, an unresolved V gene accounts for under half, and the others remain unexplained. This sample has tens of thousands of clones in its table, and about 92% of those were observed once. The top ten hold more than 2% of the sample. Source: peripheral blood, taken after pregnancy. All receptors come from a female donor with multiple sclerosis, enrolled in a pregnancy study.

V usage is TRBV6-5 and J usage is TRBJ2-1; 10 nucleotides match TRBD2. Germline CDR1 reads MNHEY; CDR2 reads SVGAGI. This CDR3 has 14 amino acids. V dropped 4 bases and J dropped 8; count of bases not matched to a gene: 5. CDR3 in DNA: TGTGCCAGCAGTTCTAGCGGGAGCAACTATGAGCAGTTCTTC. It encodes CASSSSGSNYEQFF.

The chain employs TRBV5-6 and TRBJ1-6; tentatively, D is TRBD1 (5 bases). The CDR3 contains 13 residues. The V end lost 0 bases, the J end lost 14 bases, and 12 bases lay between the germline ends. From germline, CDR1 is SGHDT and CDR2 YYEEEE. CDR3 protein: CASSLATGGSLHF. The DNA for the CDR3 is TGTGCCAGCAGCTTGGCGACCGGGGGATCCCTCCACTTT.